The 20 T cell receptor beta chains reported below all come from one sample, sequenced in a study of T cell responses to AZD1222 COVID-19 vaccine. The method was immunoSEQ multiplex PCR; TCRdb's version includes in-frame clones alone and lacks a portion of them. The data hold some 120,000 clones, with more than 75% observed a single time. Here the sequenced sample was peripheral blood, taken on day 0 of AZD1222 vaccination. These receptors originate from an adult in good health.

The V gene is TRBV5-6, the J gene TRBJ1-6; no clear D gene. CDR1 is SGHDT and CDR2 is YYEEEE in the germline V gene. Between the trimmed V and J ends, which lost 0 bases and 5 bases, there was a span of 9 bases. The CDR3 has 15 amino acids. The CDR3 reads CASSLDRIDNSPLHF. CDR3 DNA sequence: TGTGCCAGCAGCTTGGACAGAATTGATAATTCACCCCTCCACTTT. Using reference TRBV5-6 and TRBJ1-6 for the parts outside the CDR3, the full variable domain is DAGVTQSPTHLIKTRGQQVTLRCSPKSGHDTVSWYQQALGQGPQFIFQYYEEEERQRGNFPDRFSGHQFPNYSSELNVNALLLGDSALYLCASSLDRIDNSPLHFGNGTRLTVT.

This rearrangement joins TRBV28 to TRBJ1-2, with D tentatively TRBD1 (5 bases). The germline V gene encodes CDR1 MDHEN and CDR2 SYDVKM. The CDR3 runs to 14 residues. V lost 2 bases, J lost 7 bases, and 14 bases lay in between. The CDR3 region is CASSLGSPRGGYTF. CDR3 nucleotide sequence: TGTGCCAGCAGTTTAGGTTCCCCAAGGGGTGGCTACACCTTC.

This clone was picked up one time. The rearrangement links TRBV5-1 to TRBJ1-4, with 7 bases fitting TRBD1. CDR1 is SGHRS, CDR2 YFSETQ, per germline. The CDR3 sequence is 14 residues long. The V segment lost 2 bases and the J segment 5 bases; nucleotides outside the gene matches: 3. CDR3 in DNA: TGCGCCAGCAGCTTACAGGGGTTAAATGAAAAACTGTTTTTT. This sequence encodes CASSLQGLNEKLFF.

The genes are TRBV19 and TRBJ1-5, with a weak D call TRBD1 (5 bases). The CDR3 is 15 amino acids. V gave up 2 bases and J gave up 1 base, with 9 bases separating them. CDR1 is LNHDA and CDR2 is SQIVND in the germline V gene (reference sequence). In DNA form, the CDR3 reads TGTGCCAGTAGTATATCGGGGGGGAGCAATCAGCCCCAGCATTTT. Its translation: CASSISGGSNQPQHF.

This chain uses TRBV2 with TRBJ1-6; TRBD1 might be the D (5 bases). Germline V gene data show CDR1 as SNHLY and CDR2 as FYNNEI. V was clipped by 1 base and J by 7 bases, with 11 bases between them. CDR3 size: 15 residues. For the CDR3, the DNA is TGTGCCAGCAGTGAAGGGTCAGGGCACAATTCACCCCTCCACTTT. Translated, it gives CASSEGSGHNSPLHF.

This clone was seen a single time. The rearrangement links TRBV7-9 to TRBJ1-5, with a possible D match to TRBD1 (6 bases). This CDR3 comprises 16 residues. Germline V gives CDR1 SEHNR, CDR2 FQNEAQ (reference sequence). V was pared by 0 bases and J by 3 bases, with 12 bases between. As DNA, the CDR3 is TGTGCCAGCAGCTTAGCGAAGGGGGTCGACAATCAGCCCCAGCATTTT. Its protein product is CASSLAKGVDNQPQHF. Full variable domain (missing parts from reference TRBV7-9 and TRBJ1-5): DTGVSQNPRHKITKRGQNVTFRCDPISEHNRLYWYRQTLGQGPEFLTYFQNEAQLEKSRLLSDRFSAERPKGSFSTLEIQRTEQGDSAMYLCASSLAKGVDNQPQHFGDGTRLSIL.

The rearrangement uses TRBV19 and TRBJ2-1; 8 nucleotides match TRBD2. V shed 4 bases, J shed 0 bases, and the junction held 2 bases outside the gene matches. This CDR3 region has 15 residues. Germline V gene data show CDR1 as LNHDA and CDR2 as SQIVND (reference sequence). The CDR3 nucleotides are TGTGCCAGTAGTACACTAGCGGACTCCTACAATGAGCAGTTCTTC. As protein: CASSTLADSYNEQFF. The entire variable domain, with the rest obtained from reference TRBV19 and TRBJ2-1, is as follows: DGGITQSPKYLFRKEGQNVTLSCEQNLNHDAMYWYRQDPGQGLRLIYYSQIVNDFQKGDIAEGYSVSREKKESFPLTVTSAQKNPTAFYLCASSTLADSYNEQFFGPGTRLTVL.

The chain has TRBV5-4 and TRBJ1-5; D call uncertain. Trimming pared 5 bases from V and 5 bases from J, leaving 11 bases between. CDR3 length equals 13 residues. Germline V CDR1 and CDR2: SGHNT, YYREEE (reference sequence). The CDR3 sequence is CASSPGWDQPQHF. CDR3 nucleotides: TGTGCCAGCAGTCCCGGGTGGGATCAGCCCCAGCATTTT.

The rearrangement joins TRBV11-1 to TRBJ2-3; 10 bases match TRBD1. Germline V gene sequence: CDR1 SGHAT, CDR2 FQDESV (reference sequence). This CDR3 is 16 amino acids long. The V segment lost 5 bases and the J segment 1 base; nucleotides outside the gene matches: 6. The CDR3 DNA sequence: TGTGCCAGCAGCCCCCGGACAGGGGGGCGCACAGATACGCAGTATTTT. Translated: CASSPRTGGRTDTQYF.

The gene calls are TRBV24-1 and TRBJ2-5; possibly TRBD2 for D (5 bases). CDR1 and CDR2 (germline): KGHDR, SFDVKD. This CDR3 is built from 13 residues. V lost 7 bases, J lost 2 bases, and 10 bases lay in between. The CDR3: CATRGSGQETQYF. The CDR3 DNA follows: TGTGCCACCAGGGGGTCGGGGCAAGAGACCCAGTACTTC.

The chain joins TRBV27 to TRBJ2-7; a weak D match, TRBD2 (5 bases). Trimming removed 5 bases from V and 4 bases from J, with 27 bases in between. Germline values: CDR1 MNHEY, CDR2 SMNVEV (reference sequence). The CDR3 is 18 residues long. The CDR3 sequence is CASSTSGTHLTTRYEQYF. The CDR3 nucleotides read TGTGCCAGCAGTACATCGGGAACACACTTAACGACACGATACGAGCAGTACTTC.

The chain links TRBV28 to TRBJ1-6; D not certain. The length of the CDR3 is 17 residues. Germline-derived CDR1 and CDR2 are MDHEN and SYDVKM. Between the trimmed V and J ends, which lost 7 bases and 0 bases, there was a span of 16 bases. Here the CDR3 reads CASTDTGPSSYNSPLHF. The CDR3 DNA reads TGTGCCAGCACTGATACCGGGCCGAGCTCCTATAATTCACCCCTCCACTTT.

V gene TRBV7-9 combines with J gene TRBJ2-5, with TRBD2 matching 9 bases. The J segment lost 4 bases and the V segment lost 1 base, leaving 4 bases of the junction unmatched. Per the germline V gene, CDR1 is SEHNR and CDR2 is FQNEAQ (reference sequence). The CDR3 covers 15 residues. The CDR3 protein is CASSLGGGARETQYF. The CDR3 region has the DNA TGTGCCAGCAGCTTAGGCGGGGGGGCTCGAGAGACCCAGTACTTC.

This rearrangement joins TRBV9 to TRBJ2-7, with D hard to call. The CDR3 spans 14 residues. The germline V gene encodes CDR1 SGDLS and CDR2 YYNGEE. With 2 bases removed from V and 3 bases from J, the gap between germline ends came to 12 bases. The CDR3 reads CASSVTENFYEQYF. For the CDR3, the DNA is TGTGCCAGCAGCGTTACTGAGAACTTCTACGAGCAGTACTTC.

The CDR3 loop is CATSMRDSGSPLHF. In DNA form, the CDR3 reads TGTGCCACCAGCATGAGGGACAGCGGTTCACCCCTCCACTTT. This chain uses TRBV15 with TRBJ1-6; TRBD1 matches 7 bases. Trimming took 4 bases from V and 9 from J; bases not matched to a gene: 6. This CDR3 region has 14 residues. The germline V gene encodes CDR1 LNHNV and CDR2 YYDKDF (reference sequence).

The gene calls are TRBV10-2 and TRBJ2-1; 12 nucleotides line up with TRBD2. Germline CDR1 is WSHSY and CDR2 is SAAADI. The CDR3 contains 14 residues. J was trimmed by 8 bases and V by 6 bases; bases with no gene match: 5. The CDR3 region is CASRRTSGMDEQFF. CDR3 nucleotides: TGCGCCAGCAGACGGACTAGCGGGATGGATGAGCAGTTCTTC.

As DNA, the CDR3 is TGTGCCAGCAGTCAAGGGACAGGGGGGACCTACGAGCAGTACTTC. The encoded protein is CASSQGTGGTYEQYF. The chain carries TRBV2 and TRBJ2-7, with 11 bases matching TRBD1. Looked up from germline, CDR1 is SNHLY and CDR2 is FYNNEI. V lost 5 bases to trimming and J lost 2 bases; unmatched junction nucleotides: 5. The CDR3 covers 15 residues.

This clone was seen once. This chain links TRBV28 with TRBJ1-1; no definite D call. Deletions cut 6 bases from V and 7 bases from J, with 9 bases between. There are 11 residues in the CDR3. Germline values: CDR1 MDHEN, CDR2 SYDVKM. In DNA form, the CDR3 reads TGTGCCAGCAGGGCCCTCCTTGAAGCTTTCTTT. This gives the protein CASRALLEAFF.

In DNA, the CDR3 is TGCGCCAGCAGCTTGGGGATCTTCCACAATTCACCCCTCCACTTT. It translates to CASSLGIFHNSPLHF. The V gene is TRBV5-1, the J gene TRBJ1-6, with D unresolved. The V and J ends lost 0 bases and 7 bases respectively, with 11 bases between them. The CDR3 is 15 residues long. CDR1 SGHRS and CDR2 YFSETQ come from the germline V gene.

The V and J genes are TRBV15 and TRBJ1-5; tentative D call: TRBD1 (5 bases). V was shortened by 3 bases and J by 3 bases, with 18 bases between the two germline ends. Germline CDR1 reads LNHNV; CDR2 reads YYDKDF (reference sequence). The CDR3 runs to 17 residues. Here the CDR3 reads CATSSAGRGDHNQPQHF. CDR3 in DNA: TGTGCCACCAGCAGCGCGGGCCGGGGGGATCACAATCAGCCCCAGCATTTT.